This is a list of T cell receptor beta chains from one sample in a study of metastatic and nonmetastatic thyroid tumors. TCRdb re-called the PCR reads with MiXCR. The sample includes approximately 14,000 clones, roughly 12% seen only once; the top ten take approximately 14%. Material for sequencing was blood. All receptors come from a female donor with papillary thyroid cancer or a benign thyroid nodule (not recorded which). Some clones in this sample may be carry-over from other donors' samples. Each CDR3 is given with its conserved first and last residue. The order of the fields is J gene, clone size, D gene, V gene, CDR3 DNA, CDR3 protein. The D gene is left open where the match is weak. Some rows have no size entry. The others give once, few or many, or a class for an expanded clone.

J gene: TRBJ2-7
clone size: .
D gene: TRBD1
V gene: TRBV6-2/TRBV6-3
CDR3 DNA: TGTGCCAGCAGTTACACCGGACAGGGATCCTACGAGCAGTACTTC
CDR3 protein: CASSYTGQGSYEQYF

J gene: TRBJ2-1
clone size: .
D gene: .
V gene: TRBV12-3/TRBV12-4
CDR3 DNA: TGTGCCAGCAGTCCCCTCGGGAACGAGCAGTTCTTC
CDR3 protein: CASSPLGNEQFF

J gene: TRBJ2-4
clone size: .
D gene: .
V gene: TRBV2
CDR3 DNA: .
CDR3 protein: CASNFGQGNIKYF

J gene: TRBJ2-3
clone size: medium-sized
D gene: TRBD1
V gene: TRBV6-2/TRBV6-3
CDR3 DNA: TGTGCCAGCAGTCGACAGGGTGGCTCAGATACGCAGTATTTT
CDR3 protein: CASSRQGGSDTQYF

J gene: TRBJ2-5
clone size: .
D gene: TRBD1
V gene: TRBV15
CDR3 DNA: TGTGCCACCAGCAGTGGGGACAGTGGGCCGATGGAGACCCAGTACTTC
CDR3 protein: CATSSGDSGPMETQYF

J gene: TRBJ2-7
clone size: few
D gene: TRBD2
V gene: TRBV6-1
CDR3 DNA: TGTGCCAGCAGTCCCGATCAGCGGGGCCGGCCAAGGGAGCAATACTTC
CDR3 protein: CASSPDQRGRPREQYF

J gene: TRBJ1-4
clone size: many
D gene: .
V gene: TRBV6-1
CDR3 DNA: TGTGCCAGCTATATGGGGTCCGGCCAACTGTTTTTT
CDR3 protein: CASYMGSGQLFF

J gene: TRBJ2-1
clone size: medium-sized
D gene: .
V gene: TRBV19
CDR3 DNA: TGTGCCAGTAGCAAACTCGTGTACAATGAGCAGTTCTTC
CDR3 protein: CASSKLVYNEQFF

J gene: TRBJ1-2
clone size: medium-sized
D gene: TRBD1
V gene: TRBV6-4
CDR3 DNA: TGTGCCAGCTCCCCTTGGGGACAGGGGCGAGACTACACCTTC
CDR3 protein: CASSPWGQGRDYTF

J gene: TRBJ1-2
clone size: many
D gene: .
V gene: TRBV20-1
CDR3 DNA: TGCAGTGCTCTCCGGGGGGTCTATGGCTACACCTTC
CDR3 protein: CSALRGVYGYTF

J gene: TRBJ2-7
clone size: .
D gene: .
V gene: TRBV12-3/TRBV12-4
CDR3 DNA: TGTGCCAGCACCCCGGTACAGGCGACCTACGAGCAGTACTTC
CDR3 protein: CASTPVQATYEQYF

J gene: TRBJ2-2
clone size: many
D gene: .
V gene: TRBV7-7
CDR3 DNA: TGTGCTAGCAGCTTTGTGTCAGGGACCGGGGAGCTGTTTTTT
CDR3 protein: CASSFVSGTGELFF

J gene: TRBJ2-5
clone size: .
D gene: TRBD2
V gene: TRBV5-1
CDR3 DNA: TGCGCCAGCAGTCTGGGAGGGACTAGCGGACAAGAGACCCAGTACTTC
CDR3 protein: CASSLGGTSGQETQYF

J gene: TRBJ2-7
clone size: few
D gene: TRBD2
V gene: TRBV25-1
CDR3 DNA: TGTGCCAGCAGTGATCTCTTGGCGGGAGGAGCAGAGCAGTACTTC
CDR3 protein: CASSDLLAGGAEQYF

J gene: TRBJ2-1
clone size: .
D gene: TRBD2
V gene: TRBV6-1
CDR3 DNA: TGTGCCAGCAGGTCGGGGGGGCGGGAGAACAATGAGCAGTTCTTC
CDR3 protein: CASRSGGRENNEQFF